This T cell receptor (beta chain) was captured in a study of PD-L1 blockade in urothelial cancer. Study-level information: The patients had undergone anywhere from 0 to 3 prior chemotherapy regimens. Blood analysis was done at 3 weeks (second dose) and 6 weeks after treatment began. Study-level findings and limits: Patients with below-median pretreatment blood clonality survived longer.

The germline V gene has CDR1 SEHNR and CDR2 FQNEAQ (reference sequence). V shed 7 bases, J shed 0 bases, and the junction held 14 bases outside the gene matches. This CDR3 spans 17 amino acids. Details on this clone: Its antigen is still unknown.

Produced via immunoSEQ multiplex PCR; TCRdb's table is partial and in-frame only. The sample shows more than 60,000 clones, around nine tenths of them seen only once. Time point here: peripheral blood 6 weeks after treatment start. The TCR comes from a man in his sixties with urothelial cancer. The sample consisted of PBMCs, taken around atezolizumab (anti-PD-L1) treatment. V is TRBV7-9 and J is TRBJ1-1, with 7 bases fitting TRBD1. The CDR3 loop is CASTSDRMEDMNTEAFF. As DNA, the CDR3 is TGTGCCAGCACCTCGGACAGGATGGAAGACATGAACACTGAAGCTTTCTTT. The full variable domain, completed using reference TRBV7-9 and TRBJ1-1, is DTGVSQNPRHKITKRGQNVTFRCDPISEHNRLYWYRQTLGQGPEFLTYFQNEAQLEKSRLLSDRFSAERPKGSFSTLEIQRTEQGDSAMYLCASTSDRMEDMNTEAFFGQGTRLTVV.